These 15 T cell receptor beta chains were sequenced from one sample in a study of cytomegalovirus exposure and HLA in healthy donors. TCRdb keeps only in-frame clones here, not all; method: immunoSEQ multiplex PCR. The repertoire has hundreds of thousands of clones, approximately 83% of them found once; the top ten carry 1% to 1.5%. Sequences were obtained from PBMCs. The receptors were gathered from a woman aged 25 to 45 in good health and CMV-seropositive.

The chain couples TRBV27 to TRBJ1-2; possible D gene TRBD1, 5 bases. The CDR3 length is 14 residues. With 4 bases removed from V and 3 bases from J, the gap between germline ends came to 12 bases. CDR1 is MNHEY and CDR2 is SMNVEV in the germline V gene (reference sequence). The CDR3 here is CASSSQGVDYGYTF. DNA for the CDR3: TGTGCCAGCAGTTCACAAGGGGTTGACTATGGCTACACCTTC.

The rearrangement links TRBV11-2 to TRBJ2-5, with unresolved D. The CDR3 has 12 residues. Trimming cost V 0 bases and J 8 bases, with 7 bases left between them. In germline, CDR1 is SGHAT, CDR2 FQNNGV. DNA for the CDR3: TGTGCCAGCAGCTTAGATCGAGAAACCCAGTACTTC. It specifies CASSLDRETQYF.

This clone was seen more than once but under ten times. The V call is TRBV7-6, the J call TRBJ2-7, with 7 positions matching TRBD1. V lost 5 bases and J lost 3; bases outside the gene matches: 10. From germline, CDR1 is SGHVS and CDR2 FNYEAQ. This CDR3 spans 15 amino acids. CDR3 residues: CASSPRQGPHYEQYF. The CDR3 DNA reads as TGTGCCAGCAGCCCAAGACAGGGACCCCACTACGAGCAGTACTTC.

The chain couples TRBV27 to TRBJ2-3; D might be TRBD2 (6 bases). V was cut by 0 bases and J by 1 base, with 14 bases left in between. Germline V gene sequence: CDR1 MNHEY, CDR2 SMNVEV (reference sequence). CDR3 length equals 17 residues. CDR3 DNA sequence: TGTGCCAGCAGTTTATCCAGAAGCGGGTGGGGCACAGATACGCAGTATTTT. The encoded protein is CASSLSRSGWGTDTQYF.

The rearrangement joins TRBV6-1 to TRBJ2-7; possibly TRBD1 for D (6 bases). Deletions cut 4 bases from V and 3 bases from J, with 28 bases between. This CDR3 contains 19 residues. In germline, CDR1 is MNHNS, CDR2 SASEGT. The CDR3 nucleotides are TGTGCCAGCAGTGGGAGTTTCCGGGGACACCTGAAAAACTTCTACGAGCAGTACTTC. Its protein is CASSGSFRGHLKNFYEQYF.

The chain recombines TRBV5-1 with TRBJ1-2, with a tentative D call TRBD1 (6 bases). Germline V lookup: CDR1 SGHRS, CDR2 YFSETQ. This CDR3 is built from 15 residues. The V end was cut by 4 bases, the J end by 3 bases, with 16 bases between. The CDR3 loop is CASSAVAGADYGYTF. CDR3 coding DNA: TGCGCCAGCAGCGCGGTCGCAGGGGCAGACTATGGCTACACCTTC. Full variable domain (remainder filled in from reference TRBV5-1 and TRBJ1-2): KAGVTQTPRYLIKTRGQQVTLSCSPISGHRSVSWYQQTPGQGLQFLFEYFSETQRNKGNFPGRFSGRQFSNSRSEMNVSTLELGDSALYLCASSAVAGADYGYTFGSGTRLTVV.

The gene calls are TRBV5-6 and TRBJ2-7, with 11 positions matching TRBD2. With V trimmed by 4 bases and J by 6 bases, 9 bases remained unmatched. This CDR3 has 15 residues. Per the germline V gene, CDR1 is SGHDT and CDR2 is YYEEEE. The CDR3 loop is CASSPGTSGLIEQYF. DNA for the CDR3: TGTGCCAGCAGCCCCGGGACTAGCGGTTTAATCGAGCAGTACTTC.

The V call is TRBV14, the J call TRBJ1-1; 7 nucleotides agree with TRBD1. CDR3 size: 20 residues. Unmatched junction bases numbered 17, after V lost 0 bases and J lost 1 base. Germline V gives CDR1 SGHDN, CDR2 FVKESK. The CDR3 coding sequence is TGTGCCAGCAGCCAAGAAACCCCGGTCGACAGGGTTGTCGCGAACACTGAAGCTTTCTTT. It specifies CASSQETPVDRVVANTEAFF.

This chain uses TRBV28 with TRBJ2-7; 10 nucleotides agree with TRBD1. CDR1 is MDHEN and CDR2 is SYDVKM in the germline V gene. The CDR3 runs to 16 residues. V was clipped by 4 bases and J by 2 bases; unmatched bases: 8. The CDR3 sequence is CASSSHWGQGPYEQYF. CDR3 nucleotide sequence: TGTGCCAGCAGTTCTCATTGGGGACAGGGGCCCTACGAGCAGTACTTC.

The chain carries TRBV15 and TRBJ2-5; TRBD2 matches at 8 bases. The germline gives CDR1 LNHNV, CDR2 YYDKDF (reference sequence). J gave up 2 bases and V 0 bases, and 11 bases lay outside the gene matches. The CDR3 covers 18 residues. The CDR3 sequence: CATSRDRGSGNIQETQYF. The CDR3 DNA reads as TGTGCCACCAGCAGAGATCGGGGTAGCGGGAATATACAAGAGACCCAGTACTTC. The complete variable domain, with remaining parts taken from reference TRBV15 and TRBJ2-5, reads DAMVIQNPRYQVTQFGKPVTLSCSQTLNHNVMYWYQQKSSQAPKLLFHYYDKDFNNEADTPDNFQSRRPNTSFCFLDIRSPGLGDTAMYLCATSRDRGSGNIQETQYFGPGTRLLVL.

The rearrangement joins TRBV27 to TRBJ1-2; D is uncertain. V lost 2 bases to trimming and J lost 5 bases, with 15 bases between them. Germline CDR1 MNHEY, CDR2 SMNVEV (reference sequence). The CDR3 is made up of 15 amino acids. CDR3 in amino acids: CASSLAAGYLYGYTF. CDR3 coding DNA: TGTGCCAGCAGTTTAGCCGCCGGGTACCTTTATGGCTACACCTTC.

CDR3 loop: CASSFKPGGVPTDTQYF. For the CDR3, the DNA is TGTGCCAGCAGCTTTAAACCGGGAGGGGTTCCCACAGATACGCAGTATTTT. This chain links TRBV11-2 with TRBJ2-3; TRBD2 agrees at 8 bases. From germline, CDR1 is SGHAT and CDR2 FQNNGV. This CDR3 comprises 17 residues. V shed 3 bases, J shed 2 bases, and the junction held 10 bases outside the gene matches.

V is TRBV25-1 and J is TRBJ2-3; TRBD2 aligns across 14 bases. The junction had 2 bases not matched to a gene; V was cut back by 3 bases and J by 3 bases. Looked up from germline, CDR1 is MGHDK and CDR2 is SYGVNS. The CDR3 is made up of 16 amino acids. CDR3 DNA sequence: TGTGCCAGCAGTGATGGGACTAGCGGGAGAACAGATACGCAGTATTTT. Translating gives CASSDGTSGRTDTQYF.

V and J are TRBV10-3 and TRBJ2-2; 8 nucleotides match TRBD1. V trimming: 10 bases; J trimming: 4 bases; junction bases outside the gene matches: 11. Germline CDR1 reads ENHRY; CDR2 reads SYGVKD. This CDR3 comprises 15 residues. The DNA for the CDR3 is TGTGCCACCCACAATCGACAGGGGCCCACCGGGGAGCTGTTTTTT. It codes for CATHNRQGPTGELFF.

This chain links TRBV10-3 with TRBJ2-1; TRBD1 matches at 8 bases. The CDR3 covers 14 residues. With 8 bases clipped from V and 6 bases from J, the junction kept 9 bases outside the gene matches. Germline lookup yields CDR1 ENHRY and CDR2 SYGVKD. The CDR3 spells CAIGQGALSNEQFF. CDR3 sequence (DNA): TGTGCCATCGGGCAGGGGGCCCTCTCCAATGAGCAGTTCTTC.